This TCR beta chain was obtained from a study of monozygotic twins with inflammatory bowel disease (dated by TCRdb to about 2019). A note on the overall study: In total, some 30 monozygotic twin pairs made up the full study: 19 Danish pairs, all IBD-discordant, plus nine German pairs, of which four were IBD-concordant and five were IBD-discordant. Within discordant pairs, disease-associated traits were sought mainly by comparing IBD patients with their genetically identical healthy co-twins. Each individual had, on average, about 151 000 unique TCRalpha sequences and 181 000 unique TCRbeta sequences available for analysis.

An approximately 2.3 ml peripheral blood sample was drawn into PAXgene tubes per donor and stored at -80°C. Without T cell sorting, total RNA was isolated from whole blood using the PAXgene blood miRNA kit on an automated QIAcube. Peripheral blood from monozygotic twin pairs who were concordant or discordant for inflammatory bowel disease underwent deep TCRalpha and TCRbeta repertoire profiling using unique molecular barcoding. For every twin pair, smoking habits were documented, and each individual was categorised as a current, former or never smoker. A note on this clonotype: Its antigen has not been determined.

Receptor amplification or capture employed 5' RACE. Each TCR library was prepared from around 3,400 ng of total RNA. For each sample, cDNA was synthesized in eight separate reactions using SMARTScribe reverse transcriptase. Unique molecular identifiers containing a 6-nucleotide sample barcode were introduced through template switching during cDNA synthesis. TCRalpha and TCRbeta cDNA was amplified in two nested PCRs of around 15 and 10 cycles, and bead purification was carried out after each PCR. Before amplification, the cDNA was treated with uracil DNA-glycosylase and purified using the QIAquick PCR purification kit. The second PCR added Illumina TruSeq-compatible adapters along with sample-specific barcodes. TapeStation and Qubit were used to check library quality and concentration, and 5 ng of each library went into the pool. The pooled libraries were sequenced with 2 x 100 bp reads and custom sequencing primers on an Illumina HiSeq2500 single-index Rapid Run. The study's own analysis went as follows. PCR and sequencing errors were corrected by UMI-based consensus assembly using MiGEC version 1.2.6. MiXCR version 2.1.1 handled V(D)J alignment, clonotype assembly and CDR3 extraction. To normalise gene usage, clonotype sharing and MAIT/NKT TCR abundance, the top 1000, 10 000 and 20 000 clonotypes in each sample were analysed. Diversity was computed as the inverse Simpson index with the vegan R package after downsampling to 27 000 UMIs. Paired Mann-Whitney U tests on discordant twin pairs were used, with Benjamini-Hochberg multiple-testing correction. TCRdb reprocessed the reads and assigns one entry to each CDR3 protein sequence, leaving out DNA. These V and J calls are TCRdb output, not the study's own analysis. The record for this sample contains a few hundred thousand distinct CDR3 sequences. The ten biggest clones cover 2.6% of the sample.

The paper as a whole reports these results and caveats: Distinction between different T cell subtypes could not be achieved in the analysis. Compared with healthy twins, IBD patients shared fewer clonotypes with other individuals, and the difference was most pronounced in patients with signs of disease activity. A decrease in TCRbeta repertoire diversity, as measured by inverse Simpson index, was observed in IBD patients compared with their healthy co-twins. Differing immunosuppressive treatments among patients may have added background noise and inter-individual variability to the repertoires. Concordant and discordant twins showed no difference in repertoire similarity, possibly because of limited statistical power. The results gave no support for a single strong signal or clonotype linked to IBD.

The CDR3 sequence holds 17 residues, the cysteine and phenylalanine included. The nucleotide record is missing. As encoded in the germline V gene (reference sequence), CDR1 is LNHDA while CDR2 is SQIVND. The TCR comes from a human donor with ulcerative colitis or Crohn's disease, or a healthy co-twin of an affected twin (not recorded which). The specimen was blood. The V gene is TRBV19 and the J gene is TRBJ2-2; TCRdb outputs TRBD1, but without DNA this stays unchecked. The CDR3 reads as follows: CASKYRGIPSNTGELFF.